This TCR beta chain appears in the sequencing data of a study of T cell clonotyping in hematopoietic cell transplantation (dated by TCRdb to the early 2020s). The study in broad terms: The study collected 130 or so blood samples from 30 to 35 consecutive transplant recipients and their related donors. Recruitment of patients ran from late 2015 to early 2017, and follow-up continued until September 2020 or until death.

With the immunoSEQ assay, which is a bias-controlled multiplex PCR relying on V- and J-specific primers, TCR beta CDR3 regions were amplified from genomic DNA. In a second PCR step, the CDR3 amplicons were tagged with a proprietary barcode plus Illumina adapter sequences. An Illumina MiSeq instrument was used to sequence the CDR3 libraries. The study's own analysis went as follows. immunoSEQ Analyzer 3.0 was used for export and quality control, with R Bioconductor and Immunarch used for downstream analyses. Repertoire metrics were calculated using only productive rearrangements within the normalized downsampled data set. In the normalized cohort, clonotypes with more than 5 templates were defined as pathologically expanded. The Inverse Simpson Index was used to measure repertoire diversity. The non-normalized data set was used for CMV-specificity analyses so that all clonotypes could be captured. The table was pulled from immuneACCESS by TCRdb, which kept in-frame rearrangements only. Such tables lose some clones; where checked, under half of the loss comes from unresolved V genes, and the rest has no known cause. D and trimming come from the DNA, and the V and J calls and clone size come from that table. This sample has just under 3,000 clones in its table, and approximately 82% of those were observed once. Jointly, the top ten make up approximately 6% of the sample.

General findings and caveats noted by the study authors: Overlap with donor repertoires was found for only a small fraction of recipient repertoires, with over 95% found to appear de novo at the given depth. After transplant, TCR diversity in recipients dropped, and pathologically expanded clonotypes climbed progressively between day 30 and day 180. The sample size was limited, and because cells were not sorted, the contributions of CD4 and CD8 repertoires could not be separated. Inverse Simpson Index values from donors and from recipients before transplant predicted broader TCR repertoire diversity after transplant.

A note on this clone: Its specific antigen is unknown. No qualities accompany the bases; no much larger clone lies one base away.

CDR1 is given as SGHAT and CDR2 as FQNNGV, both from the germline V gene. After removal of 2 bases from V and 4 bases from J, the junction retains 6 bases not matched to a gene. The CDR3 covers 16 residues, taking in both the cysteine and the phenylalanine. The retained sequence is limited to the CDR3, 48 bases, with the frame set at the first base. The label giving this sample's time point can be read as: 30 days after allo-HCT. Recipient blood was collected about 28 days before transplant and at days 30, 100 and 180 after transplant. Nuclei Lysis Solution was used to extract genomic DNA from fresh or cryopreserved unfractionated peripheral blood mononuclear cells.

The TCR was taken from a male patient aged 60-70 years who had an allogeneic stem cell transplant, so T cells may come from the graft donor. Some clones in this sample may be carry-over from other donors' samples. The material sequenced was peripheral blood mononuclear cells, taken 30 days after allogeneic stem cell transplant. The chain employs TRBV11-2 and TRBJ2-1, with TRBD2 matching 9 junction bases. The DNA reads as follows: TGTGCCAGCAGCTTATGGGGACTAGCCCTGTACAATGAGCAGTTCTTC. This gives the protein CASSLWGLALYNEQFF.